This TCR beta chain was sequenced during a study of T-cell reconstitution after alpha-beta-depleted transplantation in children. The study's findings and limits: Two months or so post-transplant, alpha-beta T cells reportedly derived from several hundred expanded graft clones. T-cell counts and diversity at one year following transplant were attributed mainly to newly produced T cells. Surviving recipient T cells and thymic progenitors underlay high day-60 TCRbeta diversity in some patients.

This clonotype was observed a few times. Antigen unknown. A library of TCRbeta sequences, prepared with unique molecular identifiers, was generated. TCRdb independently ran MiXCR on the PCR reads; one entry per CDR3 protein. The sample has approximately 630,000 distinct CDR3 sequences, around 14% seen once; the top ten hold 0.79%. The CDR3 runs to 16 residues. Looked up from germline, CDR1 is SEHNR and CDR2 is FQNEAQ (reference sequence). Deletions cut 3 bases from V and 6 bases from J, with 18 bases between. The sequence was obtained from a girl aged 2 to 10 with congenital amegakaryocytic thrombocytopenia, due to receive a stem cell transplant. Here the sequenced sample was PBMCs, taken before TCRalphabeta/CD19-depleted stem cell transplant. The chain employs TRBV7-9 and TRBJ2-1; D is ambiguous. CDR3 sequence reads: CASSFENFVASNEQFF. In nucleotides, the CDR3 is TGTGCCAGCAGCTTTGAGAACTTTGTAGCCTCCAATGAGCAGTTCTTC.